This TCR beta chain was captured by sequencing in a study of shared T cell receptors in the human thymus. TCRdb's copy holds only in-frame clones and misses some; the assay was immunoSEQ multiplex PCR. The table shows hundreds of thousands of clones, with 70% to 90% occurring only once. CDR3 length: 18 residues. Looked up from germline, CDR1 is SNHLY and CDR2 is FYNNEI. Trimming pared 1 base from V and 2 bases from J, leaving 18 bases between. This sample also appeared in a second study, on human thymus T cells. That study reports: Resected material from corrective heart surgery provided the thymus tissue analysed.

The V call is TRBV2, the J call TRBJ1-3; tentatively, D is TRBD1 (6 bases). The source of this sequence is a boy under two years old with a congenital heart defect. The source material was thymocytes. DNA of the CDR3: TGTGCCAGCAGTGAAGACCCTCCCCTGGGGGCAACTGGAAACACCATATATTTT. Its translation is CASSEDPPLGATGNTIYF.